The 8 T cell receptor beta chains below were found in one sample sequenced in a study of shared clonotypes between healthy human individuals. TCRdb's copy holds only in-frame clones and misses some; the assay was immunoSEQ multiplex PCR. The table lists 170,000 or so clones, approximately 70% of them singletons. Source material: memory CD4+ T cells sorted from blood. As for subset: CD45RA-negative fraction. Receptors originate from a man younger than 40 in good health.

The chain joins TRBV28 to TRBJ1-2, with TRBD1 as a possible D gene (5 bases). CDR1 and CDR2 (germline): MDHEN, SYDVKM. This CDR3 contains 13 residues. V lost 6 bases and J 8 bases, leaving 16 bases between the germline ends. CDR3 loop: CASSPGQALGYTF. The CDR3 nucleotides read TGTGCCAGCAGCCCCGGACAAGCCCTGGGCTACACCTTC.

The chain recombines TRBV5-1 with TRBJ2-7, with D possibly being TRBD1 or TRBD2 (5 bases each). Trimming stripped 4 bases from V and 3 bases from J, with 14 bases between. The CDR3 is 14 residues long. Per the germline V gene, CDR1 is SGHRS and CDR2 is YFSETQ. CDR3 sequence reads: CASSPEPGLYEQYF. The CDR3 region has the DNA TGCGCCAGCAGCCCGGAACCGGGGCTCTACGAGCAGTACTTC.

The chain joins TRBV18 to TRBJ1-2; the D is unclear. The CDR3 runs 15 residues. V shed 0 bases and J shed 8 bases, with 16 bases lying between them. Germline CDR1 KGHSH, CDR2 LQKENI. CDR3 region: CASSPPRPNPSGYTF. In DNA form, the CDR3 reads TGTGCCAGCTCACCACCTCGACCTAATCCCTCCGGCTACACCTTC.

This clone showed up just once. The chain carries TRBV7-9 and TRBJ2-7; weak D call: TRBD1 (6 bases). Trimming pared 7 bases from V and 2 bases from J, leaving 12 bases between. CDR1 and CDR2 from the germline V gene are SEHNR and FQNEAQ (reference sequence). The CDR3 contains 13 residues. CDR3 protein: CASTLSGAYEQYF. CDR3 DNA sequence: TGTGCCAGCACTTTATCAGGGGCCTACGAGCAGTACTTC. The whole variable domain, filled in from reference TRBV7-9 and TRBJ2-7, reads DTGVSQNPRHKITKRGQNVTFRCDPISEHNRLYWYRQTLGQGPEFLTYFQNEAQLEKSRLLSDRFSAERPKGSFSTLEIQRTEQGDSAMYLCASTLSGAYEQYFGPGTRLTVT.

This clone was observed a few times. CDR3 sequence reads: CASSRDGGSNTGELFF. CDR3 in DNA: TGCGCCAGCAGCAGGGATGGGGGCTCCAACACCGGGGAGCTGTTTTTT. The V call is TRBV4-1, the J call TRBJ2-2; maybe TRBD1 (6 bases). In germline, CDR1 is MGHRA, CDR2 YSYEKL. The CDR3 is 16 amino acids. Trimming removed 5 bases from V and 2 bases from J, with 15 bases in between.

This clone has only a few counts. J is TRBJ1-2 and V is TRBV2; D gene ambiguous. The germline V gene encodes CDR1 SNHLY and CDR2 FYNNEI. The CDR3 extends over 13 amino acids. The V gene lost 2 bases and the J gene lost 4 bases, with 8 bases spanning the gap. In DNA, the CDR3 is TGTGCCAGCAGTGAACACGGAATCTATGGCTACACCTTC. It is translated as CASSEHGIYGYTF.

This chain links TRBV15 with TRBJ1-4; D is possibly TRBD1 (6 bases). The CDR3 is made up of 14 amino acids. The germline V and J ends were trimmed by 4 bases and 8 bases, with 14 bases remaining between them. Germline V gene data show CDR1 as LNHNV and CDR2 as YYDKDF (reference sequence). The CDR3 sequence: CATSTGQINEKLFF. CDR3 bases: TGTGCCACCAGCACCGGACAGATAAACGAAAAACTGTTTTTT.

The sample holds a few counts of this clone. This chain joins TRBV2 and TRBJ1-2; the D gene is possibly TRBD1 (5 bases). The CDR3 is 15 residues long. The germline CDR1 and CDR2 sequences are SNHLY and FYNNEI. Deletions cut 9 bases from V and 6 bases from J, with 23 bases between. The CDR3 here is CARRSWGVLRDGYTF. The CDR3 DNA reads TGTGCCAGAAGGTCTTGGGGGGTGCTTCGGGATGGCTACACCTTC.